This is a list of T cell receptor beta chains from one sample in a study of cytomegalovirus exposure and HLA in healthy donors. TCRdb's copy holds only in-frame clones and misses some; the assay was immunoSEQ multiplex PCR. This sample has roughly 68,000 clones, with 75% to 90% found just once. Specimen: PBMCs. Receptors were obtained from a woman younger than 35 in good health and CMV-seronegative. The CDR3 runs from the conserved cysteine through the conserved F or W. D genes are given only for firm matches.

V: TRBV28; J: TRBJ2-7; D: TRBD2; DNA: TGTGCCAGCAGTCCCTTGGCGGGAGGCTCCCTTAAACTATCCTACGAGCAGTACTTC; CDR3: CASSPLAGGSLKLSYEQYF
V: TRBV4-2; J: TRBJ2-3; D: -; DNA: TGTGCCAGCAGCCAAGATTTCCAGCGGAGACACACAGATACGCAGTATTTT; CDR3: CASSQDFQRRHTDTQYF
V: TRBV4-1; J: TRBJ2-7; D: TRBD2; DNA: TGCGCCAGCAGCCAAGTTTCGCTAGCGGGAGATGAGCAGTACTTC; CDR3: CASSQVSLAGDEQYF
V: TRBV7-8; J: TRBJ2-6; D: TRBD1; DNA: TGTGCCTCGATACGGGACAGGGGGCCCGGGGCCAACGTCCTGACTTTC; CDR3: CASIRDRGPGANVLTF
V: TRBV7-6; J: TRBJ2-3; D: TRBD2; DNA: TGTGCCAGCAGCTTAGGTACGGGGGGTTCCGCAGATACGCAGTATTTT; CDR3: CASSLGTGGSADTQYF
V: TRBV7-8; J: TRBJ2-5; D: -; DNA: TGTGCCAGCAGCTCTCTTTCGTTCGAGCGGCAAGAGACCCAGTACTTC; CDR3: CASSSLSFERQETQYF
V: TRBV2; J: TRBJ2-7; D: TRBD1; DNA: TGTGCCAGTCTTCCCGGGACAGGGGCCTACGAGCAGTACTTC; CDR3: CASLPGTGAYEQYF
V: TRBV5-6; J: TRBJ1-6; D: -; DNA: TGTGCCAGCACCGGTGGGAGTCACAGTTCACCCCTCCACTTT; CDR3: CASTGGSHSSPLHF
V: TRBV2; J: TRBJ2-3; D: -; DNA: TGTGCCAGCAGTGCGACGGACTATCCCCGTCGGGATACGCAGTATTTT; CDR3: CASSATDYPRRDTQYF
V: TRBV6-1; J: TRBJ1-2; D: TRBD1; DNA: TGTGCCAGCGCAAACGACAGGGAGGTTGACACCTTC; CDR3: CASANDREVDTF
V: TRBV4-1; J: TRBJ2-7; D: TRBD1; DNA: TGCGCCAGCAGCCCCCGGACAGGGGACGAGCAGTACTTC; CDR3: CASSPRTGDEQYF